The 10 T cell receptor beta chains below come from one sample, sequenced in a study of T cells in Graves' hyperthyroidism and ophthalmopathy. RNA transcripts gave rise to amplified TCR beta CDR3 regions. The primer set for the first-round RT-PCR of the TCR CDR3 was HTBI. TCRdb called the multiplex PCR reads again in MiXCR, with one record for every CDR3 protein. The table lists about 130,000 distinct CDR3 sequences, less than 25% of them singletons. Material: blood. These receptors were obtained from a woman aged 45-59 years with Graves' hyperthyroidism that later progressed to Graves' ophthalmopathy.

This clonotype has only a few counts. The CDR3 sequence is CASSLFDREVYGYTF. The CDR3 nucleotides read TGTGCCAGCAGCTTGTTTGACAGAGAGGTCTATGGCTACACCTTC. The V call is TRBV5-8, the J call TRBJ1-2, with D possibly being TRBD1 (5 bases). The CDR3 covers 15 residues. V lost 1 base and J lost 4, with 14 bases in between. Germline loops: CDR1 SGHTS, CDR2 YDEGEE.

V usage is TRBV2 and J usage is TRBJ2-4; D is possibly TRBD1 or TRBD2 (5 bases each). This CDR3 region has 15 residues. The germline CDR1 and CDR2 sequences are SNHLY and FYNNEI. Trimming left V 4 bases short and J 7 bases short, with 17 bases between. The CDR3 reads CASSVGTLGVNIQYF. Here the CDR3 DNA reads TGTGCCAGCAGTGTCGGGACCCTAGGGGTCAACATTCAGTACTTC.

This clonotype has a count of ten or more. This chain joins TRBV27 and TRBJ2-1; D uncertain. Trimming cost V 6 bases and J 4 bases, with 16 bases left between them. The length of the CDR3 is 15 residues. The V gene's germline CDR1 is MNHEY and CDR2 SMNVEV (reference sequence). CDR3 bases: TGTGCCAGCAGGCGCAGTGGGCCAAGGTACAATGAGCAGTTCTTC. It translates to CASRRSGPRYNEQFF.

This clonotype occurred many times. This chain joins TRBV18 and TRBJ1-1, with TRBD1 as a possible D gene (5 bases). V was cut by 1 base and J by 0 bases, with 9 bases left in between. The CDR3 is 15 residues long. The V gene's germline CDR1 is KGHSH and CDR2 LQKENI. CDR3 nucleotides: TGTGCCAGCTCACCACATGAGGGGATGAACACTGAAGCTTTCTTT. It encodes CASSPHEGMNTEAFF.

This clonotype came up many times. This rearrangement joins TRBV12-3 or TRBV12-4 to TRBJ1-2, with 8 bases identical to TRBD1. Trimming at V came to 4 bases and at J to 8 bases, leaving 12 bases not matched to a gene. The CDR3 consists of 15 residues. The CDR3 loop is CASSSRTGSARGYTF. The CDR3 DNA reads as TGTGCCAGCAGTTCGCGGACAGGGTCCGCCCGGGGCTACACCTTC.

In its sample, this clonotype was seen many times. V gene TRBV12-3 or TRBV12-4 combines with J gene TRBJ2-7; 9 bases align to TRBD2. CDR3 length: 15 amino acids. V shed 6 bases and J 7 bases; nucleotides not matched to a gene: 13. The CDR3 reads CASRSTASGIYEQYF. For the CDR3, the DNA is TGTGCCAGCAGGTCTACGGCTAGCGGGATTTATGAGCAGTACTTC.

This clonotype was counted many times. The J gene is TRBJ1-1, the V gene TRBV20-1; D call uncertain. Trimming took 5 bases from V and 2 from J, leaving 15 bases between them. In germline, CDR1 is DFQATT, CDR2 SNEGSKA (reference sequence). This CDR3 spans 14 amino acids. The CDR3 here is CSAGMARSNTEAFF. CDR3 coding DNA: TGCAGTGCTGGAATGGCCAGGTCTAACACTGAAGCTTTCTTT.

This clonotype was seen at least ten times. CDR3 nucleotide sequence: TGTGCCAGCAGTTTCGCCAGGGGGCTGGAGACCCAGTACTTC. This codes for CASSFARGLETQYF. This chain links TRBV28 with TRBJ2-5; TRBD1 matches 8 bases. The trim removed 3 bases at V and 5 bases at J, leaving 5 bases unmatched. Germline CDR1 and CDR2: MDHEN and SYDVKM. The length of the CDR3 is 14 residues.

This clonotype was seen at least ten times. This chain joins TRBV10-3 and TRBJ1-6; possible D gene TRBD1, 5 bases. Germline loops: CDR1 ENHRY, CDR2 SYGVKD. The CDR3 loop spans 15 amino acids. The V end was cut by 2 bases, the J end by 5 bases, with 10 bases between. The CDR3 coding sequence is TGTGCCATCAGTGAGGGGGGACGGGATAATTCACCCCTCCACTTT. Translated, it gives CAISEGGRDNSPLHF.

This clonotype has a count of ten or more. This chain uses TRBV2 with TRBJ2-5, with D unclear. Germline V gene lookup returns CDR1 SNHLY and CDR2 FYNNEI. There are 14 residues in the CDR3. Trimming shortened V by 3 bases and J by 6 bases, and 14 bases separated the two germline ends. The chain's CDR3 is CASSDSHSQKTQYF. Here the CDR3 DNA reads TGTGCCAGCAGTGATAGTCACAGCCAGAAGACCCAGTACTTC.